The table lists the clone carrying this T cell receptor beta chain with many counts. The source of the sample is a study of T-cell reconstitution after alpha-beta-depleted transplantation in children. The germline V gene has CDR1 DFQATT and CDR2 SNEGSKA (reference sequence). The CDR3 totals 14 residues. The ends were cut back, 3 bases at V and 5 bases at J, with 16 bases in the middle. TCRbeta library preparation incorporated unique molecular identifiers. TCRdb passed the PCR reads through MiXCR, listing each CDR3 protein once. The sample carries approximately 490,000 distinct CDR3 sequences, approximately 12% recorded once.

The chain employs TRBV20-1 and TRBJ1-1; D not certain. The sequences come from PBMCs from the stem cell graft donor, collected from the stem cell graft. This receptor was identified in a human donor who donated a stem cell graft to a child with combined immunodeficiency. The CDR3 reads CSARVRSLRTEAFF. The CDR3 DNA reads TGCAGTGCTAGGGTAAGGTCCTTGAGGACTGAAGCTTTCTTT.